This TCR beta chain stems from a study of patients and donors after allogeneic stem cell transplantation. The V end lost 7 bases, the J end lost 2 bases, and 12 bases lay between the germline ends. Germline values: CDR1 MNHNS, CDR2 SASEGT. The CDR3 runs to 14 residues. TCRdb fed the RT-PCR reads into MiXCR, producing one record per CDR3 protein. The sample includes about 960,000 distinct CDR3 sequences, more than 15% seen only once; the top ten take 5% to 6.5%. This clonotype appeared a few times. The specimen sequenced was blood, either unsorted or a sorted T cell fraction (not recorded which). The V gene is TRBV6-1, the J gene TRBJ1-5, with no clear D. The receptor's source is a human donor who was either an allogeneic HSCT recipient or a stem cell or donor lymphocyte infusion donor (not recorded which). It is not recorded whose cells these are; they may come from a transplant donor. The CDR3 DNA sequence: TGTGCCAGCACTCGGTCTGATGGCAATCAGCCCCAGCATTTT. This translates into CASTRSDGNQPQHF.